Listed here are 21 T cell receptor beta chains from one sample, sequenced in a study of blood T cell repertoires in COVID-19. Measured with immunoSEQ multiplex PCR; TCRdb has only the in-frame clones, and not every one. Of 200,000 to 300,000 clones in the sample, approximately 83% are singletons; the top ten hold 3% to 4%. The sequenced material came from PBMCs or T cells enriched from blood (not recorded which). The receptors shown here come from a woman between 40 and 50 years old with acute COVID-19.

The sample holds a few counts of this clone. The chain is built from TRBV6-5 and TRBJ1-2; weak D call: TRBD1 (5 bases). V gave up 0 bases and J gave up 4 bases, with 6 bases separating them. Per the germline V gene, CDR1 is MNHEY and CDR2 is SVGAGI. CDR3 length: 13 amino acids. The CDR3 protein is CASSYSDSYGYTF. The CDR3 DNA follows: TGTGCCAGCAGTTACTCTGACAGCTATGGCTACACCTTC.

Only a few counts were recorded for this clone. This rearrangement joins TRBV11-3 to TRBJ2-2; the D is unclear. Germline V gene sequence: CDR1 SGHNT, CDR2 YENEEA. V was cut by 2 bases and J by 3 bases, with 13 bases left in between. This CDR3 is built from 16 residues. CDR3 DNA sequence: TGTGCCAGCAGCTTAAAACAGTGGCTCGACACCGGGGAGCTGTTTTTT. Translation gives CASSLKQWLDTGELFF.

The gene calls are TRBV19 and TRBJ1-5; D is possibly TRBD1 (6 bases). CDR3 length equals 16 residues. Germline V gene sequence: CDR1 LNHDA, CDR2 SQIVND (reference sequence). Trimming removed 2 bases from V and 0 bases from J, with 11 bases in between. CDR3 residues: CASSILGAISNQPQHF. The CDR3 nucleotides read TGTGCCAGTAGTATACTGGGGGCCATTAGCAATCAGCCCCAGCATTTT. Using reference TRBV19 and TRBJ1-5 for the parts outside the CDR3, the full variable domain is DGGITQSPKYLFRKEGQNVTLSCEQNLNHDAMYWYRQDPGQGLRLIYYSQIVNDFQKGDIAEGYSVSREKKESFPLTVTSAQKNPTAFYLCASSILGAISNQPQHFGDGTRLSIL.

This chain links TRBV7-9 with TRBJ2-3; possible D gene TRBD2, 6 bases. CDR1 is SEHNR and CDR2 is FQNEAQ in the germline V gene (reference sequence). Trimming cost V 1 base and J 9 bases, with 17 bases left between them. This CDR3 spans 15 amino acids. The CDR3 is CASSLGSGLPSTQYF. The CDR3 DNA follows: TGTGCCAGCAGCTTAGGCTCCGGACTACCAAGCACGCAGTATTTT.

The chain recombines TRBV2 with TRBJ2-5; a weak D match, TRBD1 (6 bases). The CDR3 totals 14 residues. CDR1 SNHLY and CDR2 FYNNEI come from the germline V gene. Between the trimmed V and J ends, which lost 3 bases and 5 bases, there was a span of 13 bases. CDR3 nucleotide sequence: TGTGCCAGCAGTGACTTAAGGGGGAAGGAGACCCAGTACTTC. Amino acids: CASSDLRGKETQYF.

The chain has TRBV4-1 and TRBJ2-7; TRBD2 matches at 9 bases. The CDR3 loop spans 17 amino acids. With V trimmed by 2 bases and J by 1 base, 9 bases remained unmatched. Germline V gene lookup returns CDR1 MGHRA and CDR2 YSYEKL. The CDR3 reads CASSQLAVREGSYEQYF. CDR3 in DNA: TGCGCCAGCAGCCAACTTGCGGTGCGGGAGGGTTCCTACGAGCAGTACTTC.

In nucleotides, the CDR3 is TGTGCCAGCAGGGACAGGTTGAACACTGAAGCTTTCTTT. It translates to CASRDRLNTEAFF. The chain employs TRBV6-5 and TRBJ1-1; 7 bases are shared with TRBD1. The CDR3 is made up of 13 amino acids. J was trimmed by 0 bases and V by 6 bases; bases with no gene match: 1. The V gene's germline CDR1 is MNHEY and CDR2 SVGAGI.

The gene calls are TRBV12-5 and TRBJ2-7, with 7 bases that match TRBD1. Germline V gene sequence: CDR1 LGHNT, CDR2 FRNRAP. The V gene end was trimmed by 6 bases and the J gene end by 4 bases; junction bases not matched to a gene: 15. The CDR3 has 16 residues. CDR3 nucleotides: TGTGCTAGTGGACACGGACGAACAGGGGTTAGATACGAGCAGTACTTC. It yields the protein CASGHGRTGVRYEQYF.

The chain carries TRBV29-1 and TRBJ2-1; D unclear. CDR3 length equals 12 residues. Trimming cost V 6 bases and J 2 bases, with 8 bases left between them. Germline V gives CDR1 SQVTM, CDR2 ANQGSEA. CDR3 protein: CSVLFTYNEQFF. CDR3 DNA sequence: TGCAGCGTCTTATTTACCTACAATGAGCAGTTCTTC.

The chain uses TRBV5-1 and TRBJ1-1, with D unresolved. This CDR3 has 14 amino acids. The V end lost 2 bases, the J end lost 5 bases, and 13 bases lay between the germline ends. Germline CDR1 reads SGHRS; CDR2 reads YFSETQ. The CDR3 reads CASSFGLRGTEAFF. CDR3 nucleotide sequence: TGCGCCAGCAGCTTCGGACTCCGAGGGACTGAAGCTTTCTTT.

The V gene is TRBV14, the J gene TRBJ2-5, with no clear D. This CDR3 region has 15 residues. V was pared by 1 base and J by 1 base, with 10 bases between. The germline V gene encodes CDR1 SGHDN and CDR2 FVKESK. CDR3 residues: CASSQGIGSQETQYF. The CDR3 bases are TGTGCCAGCAGCCAAGGCATCGGTAGCCAAGAGACCCAGTACTTC. The variable domain in full, with the rest retrieved from reference TRBV14 and TRBJ2-5, is EAGVTQFPSHSVIEKGQTVTLRCDPISGHDNLYWYRRVMGKEIKFLLHFVKESKQDESGMPNNRFLAERTGGTYSTLKVQPAELEDSGVYFCASSQGIGSQETQYFGPGTRLLVL.

The chain couples TRBV2 to TRBJ2-5, with D possibly matching TRBD2 (5 bases). V was shortened by 7 bases and J by 5 bases, with 8 bases between the two germline ends. Germline V gene lookup returns CDR1 SNHLY and CDR2 FYNNEI. The CDR3 sequence is 11 residues long. The CDR3 protein is CASKEVETQYF. DNA of the CDR3: TGTGCCAGCAAGGAGGTTGAGACCCAGTACTTC.

The chain links TRBV19 to TRBJ1-6; D uncertain. The V and J ends lost 7 bases and 4 bases respectively, with 11 bases between them. This CDR3 comprises 14 residues. Per germline, CDR1 LNHDA and CDR2 SQIVND (reference sequence). CDR3 loop: CASTVNSYNSPLHF. The CDR3 coding sequence is TGTGCCAGTACCGTAAACAGTTATAATTCACCCCTCCACTTT.

CDR3 protein: CASSPRLGTNNEQFF. The CDR3 DNA sequence: TGTGCCAGCAGCCCTCGACTGGGGACTAACAATGAGCAGTTCTTC. V is TRBV11-3 and J is TRBJ2-1; 7 bases align to TRBD2. Germline CDR1 SGHNT, CDR2 YENEEA. With 5 bases clipped from V and 5 bases from J, the junction kept 9 bases outside the gene matches. The CDR3 sequence is 15 residues long.

This clone was observed a single time. The chain uses TRBV11-2 and TRBJ2-3; 9 nucleotides line up with TRBD2. CDR1 and CDR2 from the germline V gene are SGHAT and FQNNGV. Trimming removed 1 base from V and 4 bases from J; junction bases left unmatched: 15. The CDR3 runs 19 residues. CDR3 sequence reads: CASSLVGLGAGGIADTQYF. The CDR3 nucleotides read TGTGCCAGCAGCTTAGTAGGGTTAGGAGCGGGAGGTATTGCAGATACGCAGTATTTT.

The J gene is TRBJ2-3, the V gene TRBV25-1, with 8 bases lining up with TRBD2. The germline V gene encodes CDR1 MGHDK and CDR2 SYGVNS. CDR3 size: 17 residues. J was trimmed by 0 bases and V by 1 base; bases with no gene match: 6. Here the CDR3 DNA reads TGTGCCAGCAGTGAATCTTCACTAGCGGACAGCACAGATACGCAGTATTTT. It yields the protein CASSESSLADSTDTQYF.

The J gene is TRBJ2-3, the V gene TRBV9, with D unclear. The V gene lost 0 bases and the J gene lost 0 bases, with 5 bases spanning the gap. The CDR3 consists of 14 residues. Germline V gives CDR1 SGDLS, CDR2 YYNGEE. CDR3 in amino acids: CASSVEASTDTQYF. CDR3 nucleotide sequence: TGTGCCAGCAGCGTAGAAGCTAGCACAGATACGCAGTATTTT.

The rearrangement links TRBV9 to TRBJ1-2; D unresolved. The CDR3 is made up of 15 amino acids. Germline V gene lookup returns CDR1 SGDLS and CDR2 YYNGEE. V shed 3 bases and J shed 6 bases, with 18 bases lying between them. The CDR3 loop reads CASSARGLIGNGYTF. CDR3 sequence (DNA): TGTGCCAGCAGCGCAAGAGGACTGATTGGGAATGGCTACACCTTC.

CDR3 bases: TGTGCCTGGAGTTGGAGCTCCTACGAGCAGTACTTC. Encoded protein: CAWSWSSYEQYF. The chain couples TRBV30 to TRBJ2-7; D uncertain. Germline V lookup: CDR1 GTSNPN, CDR2 SVGIG (reference sequence). This CDR3 region has 12 residues. The V end lost 2 bases, the J end lost 0 bases, and 5 bases lay between the germline ends. The whole variable domain, remainder taken from reference TRBV30 and TRBJ2-7, is SQTIHQWPATLVQPVGSPLSLECTVEGTSNPNLYWYRQAAGRGLQLLFYSVGIGQISSEVPQNLSASRPQDRQFILSSKKLLLSDSGFYLCAWSWSSYEQYFGPGTRLTVT.

In this sample, this clone turned up a few times. The rearrangement links TRBV19 to TRBJ1-6; the D gene is possibly TRBD1 (6 bases). The length of the CDR3 is 13 residues. CDR1 is LNHDA and CDR2 is SQIVND in the germline V gene (reference sequence). V was cut by 7 bases and J by 6 bases, with 10 bases left in between. The CDR3 is CASMGAVNSPLHF. In DNA form, the CDR3 reads TGTGCCAGTATGGGGGCCGTTAATTCACCCCTCCACTTT.

V and J are TRBV15 and TRBJ1-5, with 10 nucleotides matching TRBD1. Unmatched junction bases numbered 7, after V lost 4 bases and J lost 7 bases. The CDR3 has 15 amino acids. Germline V lookup: CDR1 LNHNV, CDR2 YYDKDF (reference sequence). The DNA of the CDR3 is TGTGCCACCAGCATTGGGGGGACAGGGGCACAGCCCCAGCATTTT. Its protein product is CATSIGGTGAQPQHF.